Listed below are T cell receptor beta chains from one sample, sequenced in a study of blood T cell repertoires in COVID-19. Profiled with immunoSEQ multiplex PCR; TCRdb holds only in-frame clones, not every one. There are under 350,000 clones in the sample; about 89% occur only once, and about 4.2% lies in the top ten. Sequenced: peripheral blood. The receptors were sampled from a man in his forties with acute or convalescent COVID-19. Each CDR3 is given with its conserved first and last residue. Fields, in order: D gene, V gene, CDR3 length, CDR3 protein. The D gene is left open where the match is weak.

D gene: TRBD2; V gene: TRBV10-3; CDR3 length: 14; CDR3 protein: CAINSGLFYNEQFF
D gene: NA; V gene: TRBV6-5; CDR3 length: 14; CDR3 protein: CASTTGTLRGKLFF
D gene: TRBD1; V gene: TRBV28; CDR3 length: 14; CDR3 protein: CASIPGQTITEAFF
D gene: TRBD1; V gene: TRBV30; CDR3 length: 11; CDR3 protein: CASDRVTEAFF
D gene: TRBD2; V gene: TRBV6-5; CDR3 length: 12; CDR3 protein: CAIGTSGGVQYF
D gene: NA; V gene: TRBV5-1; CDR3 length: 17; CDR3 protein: CASSTTGWDGTNEKLFF
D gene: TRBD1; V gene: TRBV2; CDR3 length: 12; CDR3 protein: CATRGRGVEAFF
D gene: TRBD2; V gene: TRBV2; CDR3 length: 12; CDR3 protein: CASRIAGGEQFF
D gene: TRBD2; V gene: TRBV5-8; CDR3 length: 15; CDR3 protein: CASRHSGGASSIQYF
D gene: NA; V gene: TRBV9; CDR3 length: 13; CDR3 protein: CASSVGAGGELFF
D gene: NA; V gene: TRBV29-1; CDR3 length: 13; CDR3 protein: CSVAGGTPDTQYF
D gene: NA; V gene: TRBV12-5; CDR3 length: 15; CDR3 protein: CASGPTGESTYEQYF
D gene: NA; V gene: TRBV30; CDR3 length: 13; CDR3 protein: CAWSVGTFYEQYF
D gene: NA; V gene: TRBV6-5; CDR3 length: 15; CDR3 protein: CASRRGRKNTGELFF
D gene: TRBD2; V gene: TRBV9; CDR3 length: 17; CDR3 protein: CASTPGTSKSSLNEQFF
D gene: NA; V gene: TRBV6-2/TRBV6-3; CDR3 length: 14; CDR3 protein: CASSDGTLYYEQYF
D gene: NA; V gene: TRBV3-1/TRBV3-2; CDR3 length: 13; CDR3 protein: CASSLQNKDTQYF
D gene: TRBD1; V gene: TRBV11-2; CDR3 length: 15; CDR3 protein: CASSSLDRGLTEAFF
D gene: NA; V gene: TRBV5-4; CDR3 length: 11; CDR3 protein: CASSLGQKAFF
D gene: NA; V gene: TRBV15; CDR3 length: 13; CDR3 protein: CATSISYSYEQYF
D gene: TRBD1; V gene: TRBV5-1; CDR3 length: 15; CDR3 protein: CASSPGQGKVYGYTF
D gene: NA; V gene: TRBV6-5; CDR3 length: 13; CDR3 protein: CASASGINTEAFF
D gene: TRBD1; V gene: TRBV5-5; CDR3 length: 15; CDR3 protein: CASIWGQGEAYEQYF
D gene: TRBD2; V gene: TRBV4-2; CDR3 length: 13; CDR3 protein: CASSPGGPDTQYF
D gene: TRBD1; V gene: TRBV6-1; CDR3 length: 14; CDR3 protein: CASSETGGVTEAFF
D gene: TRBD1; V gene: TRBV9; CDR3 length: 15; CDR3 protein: CASSPRQGYNSPLHF
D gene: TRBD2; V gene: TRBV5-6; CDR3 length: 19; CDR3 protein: CASSFRTSGGALNTDTQYF
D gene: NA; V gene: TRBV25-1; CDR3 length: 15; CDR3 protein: CASSSAGAGANVLTF
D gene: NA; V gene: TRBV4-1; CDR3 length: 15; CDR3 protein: CASSQDTGSGNTIYF